This TCR beta chain was identified in a study of CD8+CD57+ T cells in acquired aplastic anemia. The CDR3 has 16 amino acids. With V trimmed by 1 base and J by 7 bases, 6 bases remained unmatched. This clonotype has a handful of counts. Sequencing was done on patients that had shown CD8+CD57+ cell expansion by flow cytometry. Severe acquired aplastic anemia was present in all patients. TCR beta VDJ and CDR3 profiling used genomic DNA as template. TCRdb fed the reads into MiXCR, producing one record per CDR3 protein. The sample lists about 98,000 distinct CDR3 sequences; roughly 70% were seen once. This chain links TRBV12-3 or TRBV12-4 with TRBJ2-7, with TRBD2 matching over 14 bases. The material sequenced was sorted CD4+, CD8+, or CD8+CD57+ T cells (not recorded which) from PBMCs. The receptor was isolated from a human donor with aplastic anemia. The CDR3 here is CASSLGLAGGPWEQYF. The CDR3 bases are TGTGCCAGCAGTTTAGGACTAGCGGGAGGGCCGTGGGAGCAGTACTTC.